This record looks at one TCR beta chain sequence and its context. Its antigen remains unknown. The authors gated naive CD8+ T cells as CD45RO-CCR7+CD27+CD95-. The data derive from a study of CXCR3-negative and CXCR3-positive naive CD8 T cells. General study points: After cryopreservation, CXCR3 expression dropped partially; most assays used fresh PBMCs.

From germline, CDR1 is LGHNA and CDR2 YSLEER. The CDR3 contains 15 residues. TRB cDNA was prepared as libraries by UMI-labeled 5' RACE. TCRdb derives one entry per CDR3 protein from the 5' RACE reads, leaving out DNA. The listing contains tens of thousands of distinct CDR3 sequences. This sequence was found in a human donor in good health. Some clones in this sample may be carry-over from other donors' samples. Sequencing was done on a sample of naive CXCR3- CD8+ T cells from blood. The sample's subset: CD45RO-CCR7+CD27+CD95- naive CD8+ T cells lacking CXCR3 (TNR3-). The chain has TRBV4-3 and TRBJ2-2; the TCRdb call, TRBD2, lacks DNA for checking. CDR3: CASSQLAGGGGELFF.